Listed below are T cell receptor beta chains from one sample, sequenced in a study of T cell responses to AZD1222 COVID-19 vaccine. Sequencing used immunoSEQ multiplex PCR; TCRdb keeps in-frame clones, though not all of them. The repertoire has 100,000 to 150,000 clones, 85% to 95% of them found once; the top ten carry approximately 5%. The sequencing here drew on peripheral blood, taken 28 days after the second AZD1222 dose. These receptor sequences come from an adult who received the AZD1222 COVID-19 vaccine. Each CDR3 is given with its conserved first and last residue. The D gene is left open where the match is weak. The size of a clone is reported for some rows only, either as once, few or many, or as a class for expanded clones.

V gene	D gene	clone size	J gene	CDR3 protein	CDR3 DNA
TRBV2	.	once	TRBJ2-1	CASSRDNSPGLFF	TGTGCCAGCAGCAGGGACAACTCGCCTGGGCTGTTCTTC
TRBV30	.	.	TRBJ2-3	CAWSPMVPDTQYF	TGTGCCTGGAGCCCAATGGTACCAGATACGCAGTATTTT
TRBV4-2	.	.	TRBJ1-2	CASSQEQENYGYTF	TGTGCCAGCAGCCAAGAGCAGGAAAACTATGGCTACACCTTC
TRBV5-1	.	.	TRBJ2-2	CASSLTGTGELFF	TGCGCCAGCAGCTTAACAGGCACCGGGGAGCTGTTTTTT
TRBV3-1/TRBV3-2	.	.	TRBJ1-1	CASSHRQVYGSTEAFF	TGTGCCAGCAGCCACCGACAGGTCTATGGGAGCACTGAAGCTTTCTTT
TRBV9	.	.	TRBJ2-6	CASSAGYGPFSGANVLTF	TGTGCCAGCAGCGCGGGGTATGGTCCATTCTCTGGGGCCAACGTCCTGACTTTC
TRBV7-9	.	.	TRBJ1-2	CASSHPGPYGYTF	TGTGCCAGCAGCCATCCCGGGCCCTATGGCTACACCTTC
TRBV5-1	.	.	TRBJ2-5	CASSQTDRQETQYF	TGCGCCAGCAGCCAGACAGATCGTCAAGAGACCCAGTACTTC
TRBV2	.	once	TRBJ2-2	CASSSGLKAGELFF	TGTGCCAGCAGTTCGGGACTCAAGGCGGGGGAGCTGTTTTTT
TRBV18	.	.	TRBJ1-4	CASSPPPGGEKLFF	TGTGCCAGCTCACCCCCCCCCGGCGGCGAAAAACTGTTTTTT
TRBV19	.	.	TRBJ1-5	CASSMEAVNQPQHF	TGTGCCAGTAGTATGGAGGCGGTTAATCAGCCCCAGCATTTT
TRBV5-1	TRBD1	.	TRBJ1-2	CASSDGTVNYGYTF	TGCGCCAGCAGCGACGGGACAGTTAACTATGGCTACACCTTC
TRBV3-1/TRBV3-2	.	.	TRBJ2-4	CASSQEIAKNIQYF	TGTGCCAGCAGCCAAGAAATAGCCAAAAACATTCAGTACTTC
TRBV7-2	.	once	TRBJ2-7	CASSSSGAYEQYF	TGTGCCAGCAGCTCAAGCGGCGCCTACGAGCAGTACTTC
TRBV7-9	.	.	TRBJ1-4	CASLMSEKLFF	TGTGCCAGCCTCATGTCGGAAAAACTGTTTTTT
TRBV7-2	.	.	TRBJ2-3	CASGRGATTDTQYF	TGTGCCAGCGGACGTGGCGCGACCACAGATACGCAGTATTTT
TRBV6-5	.	.	TRBJ1-2	CASSPLPGEGYGYTF	TGTGCCAGCAGTCCTCTCCCGGGAGAGGGGTATGGCTACACCTTC
TRBV29-1	.	.	TRBJ1-5	CSAQSSNQPQHF	TGCAGCGCACAGTCTAGCAATCAGCCCCAGCATTTT
TRBV3-1/TRBV3-2	TRBD2	.	TRBJ2-7	CASSQATGGYEQYF	TGTGCCAGCAGCCAAGCCACGGGGGGCTACGAGCAGTACTTC
TRBV6-5	.	.	TRBJ1-6	CASSYRSGLGNSPLHF	TGTGCCAGCAGTTACCGCTCGGGGCTAGGGAATTCACCCCTCCACTTT
TRBV7-9	.	.	TRBJ1-2	CASSSTGYGYTF	TGTGCCAGCAGCTCAACAGGGTATGGCTACACCTTC
TRBV9	TRBD1	.	TRBJ1-4	CASSDRGGEKLFF	TGTGCCAGCAGTGACAGGGGAGGGGAAAAACTGTTTTTT
TRBV24-1	.	.	TRBJ1-5	CATSDGAIGQPQHF	TGTGCCACCAGTGATGGTGCGATCGGTCAGCCCCAGCATTTT
TRBV20-1	.	.	TRBJ2-4	CSASLVGAQYF	TGCAGTGCTAGTCTAGTGGGGGCTCAGTACTTC
TRBV6-5	.	.	TRBJ1-3	CASSYLGAGNTIYF	TGTGCCAGCAGTTACCTGGGGGCTGGAAACACCATATATTTT
TRBV7-2	.	.	TRBJ1-1	CASSPVRTEAFF	TGTGCCAGCAGTCCTGTGCGGACTGAAGCTTTCTTT
TRBV9	.	once	TRBJ1-3	CASRGSGGAGNTIYF	TGTGCCAGCAGAGGTTCCGGGGGCGCGGGAAACACCATATATTTT
TRBV3-1/TRBV3-2	.	.	TRBJ1-6	CASSPTYNSPLHF	TGTGCCAGCAGCCCTACCTATAATTCACCCCTCCACTTT
TRBV9	.	.	TRBJ1-3	CASSVGGISGNTIYF	TGTGCCAGCAGCGTAGGGGGGATCTCTGGAAACACCATATATTTT
TRBV20-1	.	.	TRBJ2-1	CSASTGRLMFF	TGCAGTGCTAGTACAGGGAGGCTGATGTTCTTC
TRBV5-1	.	.	TRBJ2-5	CASSRNIQETQYF	TGCGCCAGCAGCAGGAACATTCAAGAGACCCAGTACTTC
TRBV12-3/TRBV12-4	TRBD2	.	TRBJ2-1	CASSSTSGNEQFF	TGTGCCAGCAGCAGCACTAGCGGAAATGAGCAGTTCTTC
TRBV5-1	.	.	TRBJ1-3	CASSLGQTASGNTIYF	TGCGCCAGCAGCTTGGGGCAGACAGCCTCTGGAAACACCATATATTTT
TRBV5-1	.	few	TRBJ2-7	CATAVRIGSYEQYF	TGCGCCACCGCCGTACGGATTGGCTCCTACGAGCAGTACTTC
TRBV27	.	.	TRBJ1-5	CASRGAGENQPQHF	TGTGCCAGCAGGGGGGCAGGAGAAAATCAGCCCCAGCATTTT
TRBV5-5	.	.	TRBJ1-1	CASSLTGTPEAFF	TGTGCCAGCAGCTTGACAGGGACGCCTGAAGCTTTCTTT
TRBV12-3/TRBV12-4	TRBD1	.	TRBJ1-2	CASSPGQGLRYTF	TGTGCCAGCAGTCCCGGACAGGGGTTGCGCTACACCTTC
TRBV2	TRBD1	.	TRBJ1-4	CASSGDRGVVANEKLFF	TGTGCCAGCAGCGGGGACAGGGGGGTTGTTGCTAATGAAAAACTGTTTTTT
TRBV10-1	.	.	TRBJ1-2	CASSDEGRRPDLYGYTF	TGCGCCAGCAGTGATGAAGGAAGGCGACCTGATCTCTATGGCTACACCTTC
TRBV5-1	TRBD2	once	TRBJ2-6	CASSLEFSGGTFGANVLTF	TGCGCCAGCAGCTTGGAGTTCAGCGGGGGGACCTTTGGGGCCAACGTCCTGACTTTC
TRBV7-2	.	.	TRBJ2-7	CASSLERQTSYEQYF	TGTGCCAGCAGCTTAGAAAGGCAGACTTCCTACGAGCAGTACTTC
TRBV4-3	.	.	TRBJ2-1	CASSRDERHSRFF	TGCGCCAGCAGCCGGGATGAGCGCCACAGTCGGTTCTTC
TRBV5-1	TRBD1	.	TRBJ1-1	CASSLGQRNTEAFF	TGCGCCAGCAGCCTGGGACAGAGAAACACTGAAGCTTTCTTT
TRBV5-1	.	.	TRBJ2-2	CASSIGVQGGELFF	TGCGCCAGCAGCATCGGGGTCCAGGGTGGGGAGCTGTTTTTT
TRBV14	TRBD1	.	TRBJ1-2	CASSQEGRDRGYGYTF	TGTGCCAGCAGCCAAGAAGGAAGGGACAGGGGATATGGCTACACCTTC
TRBV13	.	.	TRBJ2-1	CASSLGPGDEQFF	TGTGCCAGCAGCTTAGGCCCCGGGGATGAGCAGTTCTTC
TRBV3-1/TRBV3-2	TRBD2	.	TRBJ2-3	CASSLTSGGAGAQYF	TGTGCCAGCAGCCTAACTAGCGGGGGGGCCGGTGCGCAGTATTTT
TRBV18	.	.	TRBJ1-2	CASSPQGIYGYTF	TGTGCCAGCTCACCCCAGGGAATCTATGGCTACACCTTC